Described below is a single T cell receptor beta chain sequence and its context. Original analysis: Nucleated cell counts were estimated from reference gene primer amplification. The data were produced by immunoSEQ multiplex PCR, yet TCRdb's version contains in-frame clones alone and is incomplete. The D gene and trimming were derived from the DNA, and the V and J assignments and clone size from that table. The table shows 290,000 or so clones, with more than 75% occurring only once. These data are taken from a study of blood T cell repertoires in COVID-19. Germline CDR1 and CDR2: MNHNY and SVGAGI (reference sequence). V was trimmed by 2 bases and J by 4 bases, leaving 17 bases between them. The CDR3 totals 16 residues.

The J gene is TRBJ1-1, the V gene TRBV6-6; maybe TRBD1 (5 bases). The receptor comes from a man aged 65 to 79 with acute or convalescent COVID-19. Material for sequencing was peripheral blood. The CDR3 DNA is TGTGCCAGCAGTTACACTGGGCAGGGAGGAAGCACTGAAGCTTTCTTT. This sequence encodes CASSYTGQGGSTEAFF.